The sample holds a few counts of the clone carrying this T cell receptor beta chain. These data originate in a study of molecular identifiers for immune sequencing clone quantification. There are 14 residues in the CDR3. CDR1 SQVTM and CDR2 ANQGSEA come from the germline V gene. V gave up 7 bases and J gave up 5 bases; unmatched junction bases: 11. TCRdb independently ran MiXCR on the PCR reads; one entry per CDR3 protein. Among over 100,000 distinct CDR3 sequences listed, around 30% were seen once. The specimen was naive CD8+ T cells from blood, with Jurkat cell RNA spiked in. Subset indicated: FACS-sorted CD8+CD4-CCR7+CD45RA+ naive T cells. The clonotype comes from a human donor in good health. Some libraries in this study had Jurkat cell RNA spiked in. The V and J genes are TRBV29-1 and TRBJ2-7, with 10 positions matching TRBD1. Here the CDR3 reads CSAAGTGESDEQYF. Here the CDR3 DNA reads TGCAGCGCCGCCGGGACAGGGGAAAGCGACGAGCAGTACTTC.